A single sample is the source of the 2 T cell receptor beta chains below, sequenced in a study of OX40 agonist ivuxolimab in advanced cancers. TCRdb's copy holds only in-frame clones and misses some; the assay was immunoSEQ multiplex PCR. The profile covers roughly 70,000 clones, with approximately 88% appearing a single time and less than 0.65% taken by the ten largest. The sample here was CD4+ or CD8+ T cells sorted from blood, taken in a trial of the OX40 agonist ivuxolimab. All receptors come from an adult with an advanced solid tumor such as melanoma, head and neck, liver or kidney cancer.

The gene calls are TRBV18 and TRBJ2-2; D is ambiguous. CDR1 KGHSH and CDR2 LQKENI come from the germline V gene. The CDR3 totals 14 residues. V was clipped by 5 bases and J by 0 bases, with 7 bases between them. The CDR3 nucleotides are TGTGCCAGCTCATCGGGCGCGAACACCGGGGAGCTGTTTTTT. This codes for CASSSGANTGELFF.

The V and J genes are TRBV4-1 and TRBJ2-5, with TRBD1 matching over 8 bases. J was trimmed by 10 bases and V by 3 bases; bases with no gene match: 7. Germline lookup yields CDR1 MGHRA and CDR2 YSYEKL. The CDR3 has 13 residues. For the CDR3, the DNA is TGCGCCAGCAGCCAGATCCGACAGGGGAACCAGTACTTC. Translated: CASSQIRQGNQYF.